A selection of T cell receptor beta chains follows, all from one sample in a study of CD8 T cells in ankylosing spondylitis. TCRdb passed the 5' RACE reads through MiXCR, listing each CDR3 protein once. The top ten clones hold less than 1.1% of a sample with some 340,000 distinct CDR3 sequences, roughly 14% of them seen once. The sample was blood, either unsorted or a sorted T cell fraction (not recorded which). The receptors here all came from a male donor with ankylosing spondylitis or in good health (not recorded which). CDR3s include the opening cysteine and the closing phenylalanine or tryptophan. D genes are given only for firm matches. Clone size appears in some rows only: once, few, many, or a class for an expanded clone.

>few|TRBJ2-7|TRBD1|TRBV19
CASSTGTGRREQYF
TGTGCCAGTAGTACCGGGACAGGGAGGCGCGAGCAGTACTTC
>-|TRBJ2-7|-|TRBV30
CAWSGTLKLYEQYF
TGTGCCTGGAGTGGGACTCTCAAGCTCTACGAGCAGTACTTC
>few|TRBJ2-4|TRBD2|TRBV29-1
CSVARVTSGSLAKNIQYF
TGCAGCGTCGCTAGGGTTACTAGCGGGAGTTTAGCCAAAAACATTCAGTACTTC
>-|TRBJ2-1|TRBD2|TRBV12-3/TRBV12-4
CASSGLAGGGEQFF
TGTGCCAGCAGTGGACTAGCGGGGGGAGGAGAGCAGTTCTTC
>-|TRBJ2-3|TRBD2|TRBV10-2
CASSEWGTSGSLGTDTQYF
TGCGCCAGCAGTGAATGGGGGACTAGCGGGTCTCTAGGCACAGATACGCAGTATTTT
>many|TRBJ2-1|-|TRBV7-2
CASSFSVNNEQFF
TGTGCCAGCAGCTTTAGCGTGAACAATGAGCAGTTCTTC
>few|TRBJ2-1|-|TRBV4-1
CASSQETGSYNEQFF
TGCGCCAGCAGCCAAGAAACGGGCTCCTACAATGAGCAGTTCTTC
>-|TRBJ2-5|TRBD2|TRBV12-3/TRBV12-4
CASSEWEGETQYF
TGTGCCAGCAGTGAATGGGAGGGCGAGACCCAGTACTTC
>few|TRBJ2-7|-|TRBV5-6
CASSLEGESPYEQYF
TGTGCCAGCAGCTTGGAAGGGGAGTCTCCCTACGAGCAGTACTTC
>many|TRBJ2-2|-|TRBV5-8
CASSPHLRMNTGELFF
TGTGCCAGCAGCCCCCACCTAAGGATGAACACCGGGGAGCTGTTTTTT
>-|TRBJ2-7|-|TRBV15
CATSRSSQAFPYEQYF
TGTGCCACCAGCAGATCTTCCCAGGCGTTTCCGTACGAGCAGTACTTC
>few|TRBJ2-7|-|TRBV4-1
CASSPTWGLYEQYF
TGCGCCAGCAGCCCCACTTGGGGGCTTTACGAGCAGTACTTC
>few|TRBJ1-1|-|TRBV10-2
CASSESRGLSTEAFF
TGCGCCAGCAGTGAGTCAAGGGGCTTGAGCACTGAAGCTTTCTTT
>-|TRBJ2-1|-|TRBV12-3/TRBV12-4
CTCSFLRKSSSSYNEQFF
TGTACCTGCAGTTTCTTACGGAAGTCTTCGAGCTCCTACAATGAGCAGTTCTTC
>-|TRBJ2-7|-|TRBV7-2
CASSPQVGQDYEQYF
TGTGCCAGCAGCCCCCAGGTGGGGCAGGACTACGAGCAGTACTTC
>-|TRBJ2-1|-|TRBV7-8
CASSLDYVPRPNEQFF
TGTGCCAGCAGCTTAGATTATGTCCCGCGGCCCAATGAGCAGTTCTTC
>-|TRBJ2-4|TRBD2|TRBV10-2
CASSLAGRGNIQYF
TGCGCCAGCTCTTTAGCGGGTCGGGGAAACATTCAGTACTTC
>many|TRBJ1-1|-|TRBV15
CATSREPGGYTEAFF
TGTGCCACCAGCAGAGAACCGGGAGGGTACACTGAAGCTTTCTTT
>-|TRBJ1-2|TRBD1|TRBV27
CASRPTGEVGYTF
TGTGCCAGCAGACCTACAGGGGAGGTGGGCTACACCTTC
>few|TRBJ2-3|-|TRBV5-1
CASCTSPTDTQYF
TGCGCCAGCTGCACTTCTCCCACAGATACGCAGTATTTT
>many|TRBJ2-7|TRBD2|TRBV5-1
CASSPSGGSAYEQYF
TGCGCCAGCAGCCCTAGCGGGGGGAGCGCCTACGAGCAGTACTTC
>few|TRBJ2-2|TRBD1|TRBV5-1
CASSERTGDGELFF
TGCGCCAGCAGCGAAAGGACAGGGGACGGGGAGCTGTTTTTT
>few|TRBJ2-1|TRBD2|TRBV30
CACPSGGSYNEQFF
TGTGCCTGTCCTAGCGGGGGCTCCTACAATGAGCAGTTCTTC
>-|TRBJ2-7|-|TRBV6-1
CASSPNWQGTVEQYF
TGTGCCAGCAGTCCCAATTGGCAGGGAACGGTCGAGCAGTACTTC
>few|TRBJ2-5|-|TRBV28
CASTGQSETQYF
TGTGCCAGCACCGGACAGTCGGAGACCCAGTACTTC
>-|TRBJ2-5|-|TRBV7-7
CASSLALRGGETQYF
TGTGCCAGCAGCTTAGCCCTGCGGGGTGGGGAGACCCAGTACTTC
>few|TRBJ2-1|TRBD1|TRBV29-1
CSAGGQGNEQFF
TGCAGCGCTGGGGGACAGGGTAATGAGCAGTTCTTC
>-|TRBJ1-1|-|TRBV12-3/TRBV12-4
CASSLGGLMNTEAFF
TGTGCCAGCAGTTTAGGGGGGTTGATGAACACTGAAGCTTTCTTT
>-|TRBJ2-3|-|TRBV5-1
CASSLGGTTNTDTQYF
TGCGCCAGCAGCTTGGGTGGGACAACGAACACAGATACGCAGTATTTT
>-|TRBJ2-7|TRBD1|TRBV6-5
CASSYRTGKSYEQYF
TGTGCCAGCAGTTACAGGACAGGGAAATCCTACGAGCAGTACTTC
>few|TRBJ2-2|TRBD2|TRBV7-2
CASSLMRGGGGELFF
TGTGCCAGCAGCTTAATGCGGGGGGGCGGCGGGGAGCTGTTTTTT
>-|TRBJ2-6|-|TRBV10-2
CASSEDSISGANVLTF
TGCGCCAGCAGTGAAGACAGTATATCTGGGGCCAACGTCCTGACTTTC
>-|TRBJ2-3|-|TRBV5-5
CASDRDGKLTDTQYF
TGTGCCAGCGACCGGGACGGAAAACTCACAGATACGCAGTATTTT
>-|TRBJ2-1|-|TRBV2
CASSDLEGLNEQFF
TGTGCCAGCAGTGATCTAGAGGGCCTCAATGAGCAGTTCTTC
>many|TRBJ1-5|-|TRBV27
CASSFQGPNQPQHF
TGTGCCAGCAGTTTCCAAGGCCCCAATCAGCCCCAGCATTTT
>-|TRBJ2-1|TRBD2|TRBV11-2
CASSFPLAGLYNEQFF
TGTGCCAGCAGCTTCCCTCTAGCGGGGCTTTACAATGAGCAGTTCTTC
>-|TRBJ2-2|TRBD1|TRBV5-1
CASSFGQGAGELFF
TGCGCCAGCAGCTTCGGACAGGGGGCCGGGGAGCTGTTTTTT
>few|TRBJ2-2|-|TRBV4-1
CASSQAGKNTGELFF
TGCGCCAGCAGCCAGGCTGGGAAGAACACCGGGGAGCTGTTTTTT
>-|TRBJ1-6|-|TRBV5-1
CASSVEAGNSSPLHF
TGCGCCAGCAGCGTTGAGGCAGGGAATAGTTCACCCCTCCACTTT
>few|TRBJ2-1|TRBD2|TRBV12-3/TRBV12-4
CASSFISGGGDEQFF
TGTGCCAGCAGTTTCATTAGCGGGGGTGGGGATGAGCAGTTCTTC
>-|TRBJ1-5|-|TRBV7-2
CASSLAVQPQHF
TGTGCCAGCAGCTTAGCGGTACAGCCCCAGCATTTT
>-|TRBJ2-3|-|TRBV20-1
CSATPRRSGINTDTQYF
TGCAGTGCAACCCCACGGAGGTCCGGGATTAACACAGATACGCAGTATTTT
>-|TRBJ1-1|-|TRBV4-1
CASSQAYDRYYTEAFF
TGCGCCAGCAGCCAAGCCTACGACAGATACTACACTGAAGCTTTCTTT
>many|TRBJ2-2|-|TRBV5-1
CASTQGQNTGELFF
TGCGCCAGCACTCAGGGACAGAACACCGGGGAGCTGTTTTTT
>-|TRBJ2-3|-|TRBV5-1
CASSLDGSPDTQYF
TGCGCCAGCAGCTTGGATGGGAGTCCAGATACGCAGTATTTT
>-|TRBJ2-3|-|TRBV5-1
CASSYSGPPSTDTQYF
TGCGCCAGCAGTTATAGCGGACCTCCTAGCACAGATACGCAGTATTTT
>-|TRBJ2-3|TRBD1|TRBV20-1
CSARAKPWTGDPDTQYF
TGCAGTGCTAGAGCCAAACCCTGGACAGGGGATCCAGATACGCAGTATTTT
>few|TRBJ1-1|-|TRBV11-2
CASSLYEGSTEAFF
TGTGCCAGCAGCTTATACGAGGGGAGCACTGAAGCTTTCTTT
>-|TRBJ2-1|TRBD2|TRBV7-2
CASSFLLAGGRNEQFF
TGTGCCAGCAGCTTCCTACTAGCGGGGGGCCGCAATGAGCAGTTCTTC
>many|TRBJ1-1|-|TRBV18
CASSPPIALGRRGEAFF
TGTGCCAGCTCACCACCGATAGCCCTCGGACGCCGTGGTGAAGCTTTCTTT
>many|TRBJ1-1|-|TRBV11-2
CASSSQLNTEAFF
TGTGCCAGCAGCTCTCAGCTGAACACTGAAGCTTTCTTT
>few|TRBJ1-6|-|TRBV27
CASSLSSGLVTSPLHF
TGTGCCAGCAGTTTATCGTCAGGGTTGGTTACTTCACCCCTCCACTTT
>few|TRBJ1-2|-|TRBV29-1
CSVLDSPLYGYTF
TGCAGCGTACTTGACAGCCCCCTCTATGGCTACACCTTC
>many|TRBJ2-1|-|TRBV5-1
CASSLGQGYNEQFF
TGCGCCAGCAGCTTGGGCCAGGGTTACAATGAGCAGTTCTTC
>few|TRBJ2-2|TRBD1|TRBV4-1
CASSQVLPGTGTNTGELFF
TGCGCCAGCAGCCAAGTACTACCCGGGACAGGAACCAACACCGGGGAGCTGTTTTTT
>-|TRBJ2-5|-|TRBV12-5
CASGLLGKETQYF
TGTGCTAGTGGTTTGCTGGGAAAAGAGACCCAGTACTTC
>few|TRBJ1-1|-|TRBV10-3
CAISESGSPPEAFF
TGTGCCATCAGTGAGTCCGGCAGTCCTCCCGAAGCTTTCTTT
>-|TRBJ2-1|TRBD2|TRBV30
CAWRVLAGGNNEQFF
TGTGCCTGGAGAGTTTTAGCGGGGGGGAACAATGAGCAGTTCTTC
>many|TRBJ2-1|-|TRBV2
CASSGMNEQFF
TGTGCCAGCAGTGGAATGAATGAGCAGTTCTTC